This T cell receptor beta chain was sequenced in a study of OX40 agonist ivuxolimab in advanced cancers. As for the study in general: Of mixed ages from about 20 to 90 and averaging 60 years, the group was just under 85% male.

About this clone itself: Its antigen is as yet unknown.

Trimming took off 3 bases at V and 4 bases at J, with 16 bases between the two ends. Germline loops: CDR1 LNHDA, CDR2 SQIVND (reference sequence). This CDR3 spans 15 amino acids. Study observations and caveats: Clonal expansion was among the lowest in partial responders at 0.1-3.0 mg/kg, especially CD8+. It was also the case that some nonresponders had low normalized T-cell clonal expansion. Clones of CD4+ and CD8+ blood T cells grew by week 6 at doses of 0.1 to 3.0 mg/kg.

Sequencing was performed with immunoSEQ multiplex PCR; in TCRdb, only in-frame clones are kept and a portion is missing. Among 60,000 to 85,000 clones, more than 75% were seen once, and the ten largest hold about 0.4%. The sample in question was CD4+ or CD8+ T cells sorted from blood, obtained in a trial of the OX40 agonist ivuxolimab. The source of this sequence is an adult with an advanced solid tumor such as melanoma, head and neck, liver or kidney cancer. V and J are TRBV19 and TRBJ2-7; D may be TRBD2 (6 bases). The CDR3 region has the DNA TGTGCCAGTAGTATTTCACGCGGGGCTTATTACGAGCAGTACTTC. This gives the protein CASSISRGAYYEQYF.